A single sample is the source of the 2 T cell receptor beta chains below, sequenced in a study of vaccination and CD4 T cells after COVID-19. Treatment here: roughly ten-day PBMC culture with coronavirus spike peptide pools or control peptides (ViraFEST assay). The antigens for these receptors are not known. The Oncomine TCR Beta short-read assay was applied to DNA of cultured CD4+ T cells. One entry per CDR3 protein, called by TCRdb with MiXCR from the PCR reads. The data hold approximately 3,500 distinct CDR3 sequences, with around two fifths observed a single time. The sequenced material came from CD4+ T cells from blood, cultured in vitro. The receptor source for this set is a human donor who had recovered from COVID-19.

J is TRBJ1-2 and V is TRBV27, with D hard to call. The CDR3 extends over 13 amino acids. V dropped 5 bases and J dropped 8 bases, with 15 bases sitting between them. Germline assignment: CDR1 MNHEY and CDR2 SMNVEV (reference sequence). CDR3 nucleotide sequence: TGTGCCAGCAGTCCGACGGGAGGATGGGGCTACACCTTC. This sequence encodes CASSPTGGWGYTF.

J is TRBJ2-3 and V is TRBV24-1; D is unclear. The CDR3 sequence is 13 residues long. Trimming removed 6 bases from V and 3 bases from J, with 9 bases in between. The germline V gene encodes CDR1 KGHDR and CDR2 SFDVKD. CDR3 loop: CATSQVGTDTQYF. The CDR3 bases are TGTGCCACCAGTCAGGTAGGGACAGATACGCAGTATTTT.